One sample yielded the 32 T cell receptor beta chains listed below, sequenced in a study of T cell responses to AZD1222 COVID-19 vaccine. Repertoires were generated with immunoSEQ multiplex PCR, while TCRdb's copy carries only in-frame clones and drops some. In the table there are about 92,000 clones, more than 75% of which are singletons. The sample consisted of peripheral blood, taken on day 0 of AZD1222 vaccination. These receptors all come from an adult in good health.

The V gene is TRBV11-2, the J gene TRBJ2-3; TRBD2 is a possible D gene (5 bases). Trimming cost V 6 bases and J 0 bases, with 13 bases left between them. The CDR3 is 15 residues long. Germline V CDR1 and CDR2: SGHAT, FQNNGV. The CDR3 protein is CASRPPGLSTDTQYF. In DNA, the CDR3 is TGTGCCAGCAGGCCCCCCGGACTGAGCACAGATACGCAGTATTTT.

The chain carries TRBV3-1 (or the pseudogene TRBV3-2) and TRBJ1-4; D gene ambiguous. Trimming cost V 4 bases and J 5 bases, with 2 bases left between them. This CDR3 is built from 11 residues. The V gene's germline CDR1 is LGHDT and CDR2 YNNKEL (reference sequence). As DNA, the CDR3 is TGTGCCAGCAGCCTGAATGAAAAACTGTTTTTT. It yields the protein CASSLNEKLFF.

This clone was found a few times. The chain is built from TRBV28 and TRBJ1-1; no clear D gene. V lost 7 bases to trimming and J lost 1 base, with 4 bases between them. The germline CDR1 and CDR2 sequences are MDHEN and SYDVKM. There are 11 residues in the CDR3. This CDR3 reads CASKRNTEAFF. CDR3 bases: TGTGCCAGCAAACGGAACACTGAAGCTTTCTTT.

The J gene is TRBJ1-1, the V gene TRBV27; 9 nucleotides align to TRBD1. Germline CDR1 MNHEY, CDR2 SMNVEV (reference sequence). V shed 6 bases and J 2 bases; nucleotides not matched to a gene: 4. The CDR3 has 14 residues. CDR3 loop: CASSEQGANTEAFF. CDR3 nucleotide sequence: TGTGCCAGCAGCGAACAGGGGGCAAACACTGAAGCTTTCTTT.

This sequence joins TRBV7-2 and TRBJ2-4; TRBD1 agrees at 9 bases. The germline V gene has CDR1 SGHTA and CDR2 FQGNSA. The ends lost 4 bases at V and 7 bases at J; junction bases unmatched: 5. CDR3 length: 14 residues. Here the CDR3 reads CASSSNRGQNIQYF. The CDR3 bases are TGTGCCAGCAGCTCCAACAGGGGGCAGAACATTCAGTACTTC.

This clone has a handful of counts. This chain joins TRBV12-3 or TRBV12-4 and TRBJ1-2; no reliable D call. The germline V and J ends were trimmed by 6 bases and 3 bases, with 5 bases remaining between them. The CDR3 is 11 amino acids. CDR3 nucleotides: TGTGCCAGCAGCCAACACTATGGCTACACCTTC. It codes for CASSQHYGYTF.

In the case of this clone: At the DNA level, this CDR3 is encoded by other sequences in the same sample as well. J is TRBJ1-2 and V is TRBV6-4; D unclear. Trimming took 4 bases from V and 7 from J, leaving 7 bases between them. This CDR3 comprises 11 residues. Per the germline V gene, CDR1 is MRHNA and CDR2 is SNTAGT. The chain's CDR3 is CASSGGGGYTF. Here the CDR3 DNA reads TGTGCCAGCAGTGGTGGTGGTGGCTACACCTTC.

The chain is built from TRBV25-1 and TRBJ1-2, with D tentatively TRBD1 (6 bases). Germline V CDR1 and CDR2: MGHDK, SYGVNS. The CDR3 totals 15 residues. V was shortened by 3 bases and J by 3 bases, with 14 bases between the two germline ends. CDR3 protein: CASSDPGEGDYGYTF. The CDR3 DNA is TGTGCCAGCAGTGACCCCGGGGAGGGGGACTATGGCTACACCTTC.

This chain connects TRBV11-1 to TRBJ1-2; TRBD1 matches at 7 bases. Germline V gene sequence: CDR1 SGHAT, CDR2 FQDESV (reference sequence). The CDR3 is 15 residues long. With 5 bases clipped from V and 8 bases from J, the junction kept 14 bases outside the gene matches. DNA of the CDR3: TGTGCCAGCAGCCCACAGCAGACAGGGCTGGGAGGCTACACCTTC. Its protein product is CASSPQQTGLGGYTF.

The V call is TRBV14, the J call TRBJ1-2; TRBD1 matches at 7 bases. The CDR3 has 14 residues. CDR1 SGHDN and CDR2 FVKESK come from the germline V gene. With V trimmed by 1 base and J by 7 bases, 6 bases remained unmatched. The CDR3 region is CASSQGAQGSGYTF. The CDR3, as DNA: TGTGCCAGCAGCCAAGGAGCACAGGGGTCTGGCTACACCTTC.

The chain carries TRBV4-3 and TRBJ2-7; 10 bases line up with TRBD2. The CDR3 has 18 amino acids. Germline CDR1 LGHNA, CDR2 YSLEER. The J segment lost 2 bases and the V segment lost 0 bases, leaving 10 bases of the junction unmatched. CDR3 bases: TGCGCCAGCAGCCAAGAATCTGGCGCTAGCGGGGGCCCCTACGAGCAGTACTTC. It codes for CASSQESGASGGPYEQYF.

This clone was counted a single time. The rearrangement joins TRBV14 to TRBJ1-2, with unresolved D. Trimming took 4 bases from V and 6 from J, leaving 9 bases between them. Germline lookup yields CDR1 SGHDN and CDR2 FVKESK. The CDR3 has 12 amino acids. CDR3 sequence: CASSLKGHGYTF. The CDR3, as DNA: TGTGCCAGCAGCCTTAAGGGCCATGGCTACACCTTC.

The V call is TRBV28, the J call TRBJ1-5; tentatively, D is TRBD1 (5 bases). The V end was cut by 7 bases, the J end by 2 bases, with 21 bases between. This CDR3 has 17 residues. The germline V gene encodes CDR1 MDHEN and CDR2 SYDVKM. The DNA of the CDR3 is TGTGCCAGCACCGAAACCCCAGGGTCGGTTCGCAATCAGCCCCAGCATTTT. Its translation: CASTETPGSVRNQPQHF.

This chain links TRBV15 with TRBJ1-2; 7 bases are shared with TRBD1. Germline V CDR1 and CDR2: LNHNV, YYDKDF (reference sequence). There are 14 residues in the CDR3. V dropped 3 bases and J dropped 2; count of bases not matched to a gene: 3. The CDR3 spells CATSRAQGNYGYTF. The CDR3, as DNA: TGTGCCACCAGCAGGGCACAGGGGAACTATGGCTACACCTTC.

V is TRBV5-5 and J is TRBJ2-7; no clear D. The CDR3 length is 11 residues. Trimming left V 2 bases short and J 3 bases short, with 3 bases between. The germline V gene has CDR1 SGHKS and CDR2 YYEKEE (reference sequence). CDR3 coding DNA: TGTGCCAGCAGCTTCGGCTACGAGCAGTACTTC. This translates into CASSFGYEQYF.

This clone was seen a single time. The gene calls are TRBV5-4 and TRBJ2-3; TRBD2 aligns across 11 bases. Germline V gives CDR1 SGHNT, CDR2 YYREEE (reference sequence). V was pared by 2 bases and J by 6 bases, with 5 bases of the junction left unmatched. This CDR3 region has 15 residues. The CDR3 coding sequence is TGTGCCAGCAGCTTTGGTCGGACTAGCGGGGATACGCAGTATTTT. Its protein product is CASSFGRTSGDTQYF.

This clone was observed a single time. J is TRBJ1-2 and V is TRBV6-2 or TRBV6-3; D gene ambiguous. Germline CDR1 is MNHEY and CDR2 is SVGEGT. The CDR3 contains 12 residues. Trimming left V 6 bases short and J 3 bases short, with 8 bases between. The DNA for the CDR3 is TGTGCCAGCAGCAAGCGACACTATGGCTACACCTTC. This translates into CASSKRHYGYTF.

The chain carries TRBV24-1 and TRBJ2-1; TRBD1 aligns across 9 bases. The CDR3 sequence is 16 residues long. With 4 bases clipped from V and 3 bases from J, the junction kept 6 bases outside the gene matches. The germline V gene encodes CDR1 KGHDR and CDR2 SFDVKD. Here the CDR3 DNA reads TGTGCCACCAGTGACCGGACAGGGGCCGGCTACAATGAGCAGTTCTTC. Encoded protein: CATSDRTGAGYNEQFF.

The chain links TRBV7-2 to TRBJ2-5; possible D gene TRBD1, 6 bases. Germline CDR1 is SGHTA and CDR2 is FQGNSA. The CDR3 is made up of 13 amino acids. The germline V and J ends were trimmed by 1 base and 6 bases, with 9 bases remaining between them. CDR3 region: CASSLGGPKTQYF. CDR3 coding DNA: TGTGCCAGCAGCTTAGGGGGGCCGAAGACCCAGTACTTC.

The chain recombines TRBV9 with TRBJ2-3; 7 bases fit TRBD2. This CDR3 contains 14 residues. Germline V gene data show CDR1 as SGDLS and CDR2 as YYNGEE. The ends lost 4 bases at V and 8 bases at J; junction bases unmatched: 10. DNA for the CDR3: TGTGCCAGCAGCAGGGAGGGGAGCTGGGTTACGCAGTATTTT. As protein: CASSREGSWVTQYF.

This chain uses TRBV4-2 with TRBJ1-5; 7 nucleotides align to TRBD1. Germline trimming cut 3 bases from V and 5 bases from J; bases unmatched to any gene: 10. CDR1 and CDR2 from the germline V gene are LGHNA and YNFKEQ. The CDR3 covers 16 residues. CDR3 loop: CASSQESGQAYQPQHF. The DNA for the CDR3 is TGTGCCAGCAGCCAGGAGTCAGGACAGGCGTATCAGCCCCAGCATTTT.

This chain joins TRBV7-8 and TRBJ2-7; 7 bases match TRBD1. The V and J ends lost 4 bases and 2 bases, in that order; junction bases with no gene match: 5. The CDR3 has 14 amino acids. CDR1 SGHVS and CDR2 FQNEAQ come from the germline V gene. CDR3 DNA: TGTGCCAGCAGCTCCACAGGGGTACCCTACGAGCAGTACTTC. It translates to CASSSTGVPYEQYF.

The CDR3 reads CASGHTYSYNEQFF. CDR3 sequence (DNA): TGTGCTAGTGGCCATACTTATTCCTACAATGAGCAGTTCTTC. This chain connects TRBV12-5 to TRBJ2-1; D unclear. Germline CDR1 is LGHNT and CDR2 is FRNRAP. V dropped 6 bases and J dropped 1 base, with 10 bases sitting between them. This CDR3 region has 14 residues.

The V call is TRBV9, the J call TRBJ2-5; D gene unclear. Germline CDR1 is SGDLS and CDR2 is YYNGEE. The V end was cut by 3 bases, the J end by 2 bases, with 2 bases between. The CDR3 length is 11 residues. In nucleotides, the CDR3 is TGTGCCAGCAGCGGACAAGAGACCCAGTACTTC. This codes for CASSGQETQYF.

The CDR3 sequence is CASLEGLYTEAFF. For the CDR3, the DNA is TGTGCCAGCCTGGAGGGGCTGTACACTGAAGCTTTCTTT. V gene TRBV19 combines with J gene TRBJ1-1; possibly TRBD1 for D (5 bases). CDR1 and CDR2 from the germline V gene are LNHDA and SQIVND (reference sequence). Trimming left V 9 bases short and J 3 bases short, with 14 bases between. The CDR3 runs to 13 residues.

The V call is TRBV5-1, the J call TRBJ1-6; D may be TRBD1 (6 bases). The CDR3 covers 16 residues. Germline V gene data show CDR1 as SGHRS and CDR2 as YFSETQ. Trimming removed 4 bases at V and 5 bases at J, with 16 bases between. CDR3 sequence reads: CASSTNRERNNSPLHF. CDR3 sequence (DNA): TGCGCCAGCAGCACGAACAGGGAACGGAATAATTCACCCCTCCACTTT.

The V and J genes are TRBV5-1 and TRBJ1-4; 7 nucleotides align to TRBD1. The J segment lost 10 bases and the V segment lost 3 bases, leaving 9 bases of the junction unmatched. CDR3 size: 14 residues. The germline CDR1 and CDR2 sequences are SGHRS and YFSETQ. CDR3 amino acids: CASSSDREGGKLFF. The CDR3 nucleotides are TGCGCCAGCAGCTCTGACAGGGAGGGAGGAAAACTGTTTTTT.

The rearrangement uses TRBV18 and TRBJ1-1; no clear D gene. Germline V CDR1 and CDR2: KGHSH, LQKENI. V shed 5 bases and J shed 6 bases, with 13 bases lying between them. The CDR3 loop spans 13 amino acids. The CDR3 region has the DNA TGTGCCAGCTCAAGGGAGCATGGCGCTGAAGCTTTCTTT. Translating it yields CASSREHGAEAFF.

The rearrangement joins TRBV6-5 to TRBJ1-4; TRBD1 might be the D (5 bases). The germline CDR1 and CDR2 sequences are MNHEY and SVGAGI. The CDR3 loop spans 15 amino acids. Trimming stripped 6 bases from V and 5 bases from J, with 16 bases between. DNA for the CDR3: TGTGCCAGCAGCCTCTACAGGCCTCAAAATGAAAAACTGTTTTTT. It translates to CASSLYRPQNEKLFF.

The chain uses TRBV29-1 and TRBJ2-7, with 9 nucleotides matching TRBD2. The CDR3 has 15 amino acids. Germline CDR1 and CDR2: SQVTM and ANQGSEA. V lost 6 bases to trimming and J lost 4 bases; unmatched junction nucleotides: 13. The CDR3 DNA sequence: TGCAGCGTCAAAGCGAGCATGACTAGCGGTTACGAGCAGTACTTC. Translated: CSVKASMTSGYEQYF.

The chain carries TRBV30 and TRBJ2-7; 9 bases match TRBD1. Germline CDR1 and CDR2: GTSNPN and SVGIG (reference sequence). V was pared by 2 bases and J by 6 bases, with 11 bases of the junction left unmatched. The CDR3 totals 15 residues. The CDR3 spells CAWSIRDRVSGEQYF. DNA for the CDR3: TGTGCCTGGAGTATCCGGGACAGGGTCTCGGGCGAGCAGTACTTC. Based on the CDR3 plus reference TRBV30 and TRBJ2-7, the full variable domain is SQTIHQWPATLVQPVGSPLSLECTVEGTSNPNLYWYRQAAGRGLQLLFYSVGIGQISSEVPQNLSASRPQDRQFILSSKKLLLSDSGFYLCAWSIRDRVSGEQYFGPGTRLTVT.

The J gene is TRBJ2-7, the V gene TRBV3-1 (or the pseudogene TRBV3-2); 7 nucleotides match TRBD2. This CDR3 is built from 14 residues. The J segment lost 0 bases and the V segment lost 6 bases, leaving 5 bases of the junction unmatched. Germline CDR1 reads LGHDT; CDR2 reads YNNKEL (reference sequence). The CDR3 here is CASSRLAGSYEQYF. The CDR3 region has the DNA TGTGCCAGCAGTCGCTTAGCGGGCTCCTACGAGCAGTACTTC.